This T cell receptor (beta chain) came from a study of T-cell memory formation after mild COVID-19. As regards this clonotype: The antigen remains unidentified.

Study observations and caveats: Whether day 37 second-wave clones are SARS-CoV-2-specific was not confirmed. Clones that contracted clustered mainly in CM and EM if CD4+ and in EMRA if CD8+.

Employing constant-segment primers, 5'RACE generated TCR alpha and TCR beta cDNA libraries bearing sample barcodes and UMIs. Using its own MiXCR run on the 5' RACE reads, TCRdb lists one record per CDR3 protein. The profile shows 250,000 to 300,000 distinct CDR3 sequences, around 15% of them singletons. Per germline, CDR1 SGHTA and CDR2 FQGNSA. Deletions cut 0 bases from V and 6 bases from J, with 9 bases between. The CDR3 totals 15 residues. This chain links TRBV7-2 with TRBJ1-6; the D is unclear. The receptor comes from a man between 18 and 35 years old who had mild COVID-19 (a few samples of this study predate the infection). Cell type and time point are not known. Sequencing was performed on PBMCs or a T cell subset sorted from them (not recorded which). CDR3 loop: CASSLAARTNSPLHF. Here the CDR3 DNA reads TGTGCCAGCAGCTTAGCCGCACGGACTAATTCACCCCTCCACTTT.